This T cell receptor beta chain was retrieved from a study of blood T cell repertoires in COVID-19. Profiled with immunoSEQ multiplex PCR; TCRdb holds only in-frame clones, not every one. The sample records around 100,000 clones, about three quarters being singletons. Per the germline V gene, CDR1 is LGHDT and CDR2 is YNNKEL (reference sequence). This CDR3 is built from 13 residues. Trimming left V 3 bases short and J 0 bases short, with 5 bases between. This sequence joins TRBV3-1 (or the pseudogene TRBV3-2) and TRBJ1-1; D unresolved. The clonotype was recovered from a man older than 75 with acute or convalescent COVID-19. What was sequenced was peripheral blood. CDR3 DNA: TGTGCCAGCAGCCACAGGATGAACACTGAAGCTTTCTTT. Its translation is CASSHRMNTEAFF.